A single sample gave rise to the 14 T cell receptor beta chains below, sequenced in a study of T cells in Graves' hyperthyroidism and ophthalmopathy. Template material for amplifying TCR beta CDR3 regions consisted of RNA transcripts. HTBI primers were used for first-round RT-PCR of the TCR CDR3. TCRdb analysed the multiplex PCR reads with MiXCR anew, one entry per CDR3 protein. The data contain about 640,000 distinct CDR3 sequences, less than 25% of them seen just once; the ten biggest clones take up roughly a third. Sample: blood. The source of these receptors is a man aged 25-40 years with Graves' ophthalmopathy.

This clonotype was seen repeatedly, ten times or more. The CDR3 DNA reads TGTGCCAGCAGCCGCGGGGGTTATGGCTACACCTTC. Translating gives CASSRGGYGYTF. J is TRBJ1-2 and V is TRBV3-1, with D possibly being TRBD1 (5 bases). Germline CDR1 reads LGHDT; CDR2 reads YNNKEL (reference sequence). The V gene lost 4 bases and the J gene lost 5 bases, with 8 bases spanning the gap. The CDR3 contains 12 residues.

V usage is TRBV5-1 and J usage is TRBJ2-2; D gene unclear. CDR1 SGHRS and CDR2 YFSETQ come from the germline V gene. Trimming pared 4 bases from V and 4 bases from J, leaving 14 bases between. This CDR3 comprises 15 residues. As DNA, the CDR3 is TGCGCCAGCAGCCCCGTGACCCGAACCACCGGGGAGCTGTTTTTT. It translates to CASSPVTRTTGELFF.

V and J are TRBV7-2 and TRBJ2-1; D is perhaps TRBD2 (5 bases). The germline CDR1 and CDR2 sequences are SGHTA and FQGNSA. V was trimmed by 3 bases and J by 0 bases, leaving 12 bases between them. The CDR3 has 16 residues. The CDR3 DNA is TGTGCCAGCAGCTTTTCCGGGGTCCGCTCCTACAATGAGCAGTTCTTC. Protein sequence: CASSFSGVRSYNEQFF.

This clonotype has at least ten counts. The CDR3 DNA follows: TGTGCCAGCAGTATTAGCGGGAGGGAGCAGTACTTC. It is translated as CASSISGREQYF. The rearrangement links TRBV2 to TRBJ2-7, with 10 bases aligning to TRBD2. CDR1 SNHLY and CDR2 FYNNEI come from the germline V gene. V lost 5 bases to trimming and J lost 7 bases; unmatched junction nucleotides: 2. The CDR3 is made up of 12 amino acids.

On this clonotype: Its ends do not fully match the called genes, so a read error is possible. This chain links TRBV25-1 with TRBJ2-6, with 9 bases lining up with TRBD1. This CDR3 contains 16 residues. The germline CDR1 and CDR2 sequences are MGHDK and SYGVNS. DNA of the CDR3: TGTGCCACCTCCGGGACAGGGAAATCTGGGGCCAGCGTCCTGACTTTC. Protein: CATSGTGKSGASVLTF.

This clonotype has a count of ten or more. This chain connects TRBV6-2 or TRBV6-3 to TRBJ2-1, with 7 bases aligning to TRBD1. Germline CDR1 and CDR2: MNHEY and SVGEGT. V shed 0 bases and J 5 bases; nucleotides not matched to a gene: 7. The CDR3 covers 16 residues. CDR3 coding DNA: TGTGCCAGCAGTTACTCTACGTCAGGGGGTCACAATGAGCAGTTCTTC. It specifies CASSYSTSGGHNEQFF.

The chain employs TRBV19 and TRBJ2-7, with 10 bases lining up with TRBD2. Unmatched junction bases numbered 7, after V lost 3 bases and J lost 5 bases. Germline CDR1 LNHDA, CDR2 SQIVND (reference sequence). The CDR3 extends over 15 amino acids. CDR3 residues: CASSIKAGGPNEQYF. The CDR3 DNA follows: TGTGCCAGTAGTATCAAAGCGGGAGGGCCCAACGAGCAGTACTTC.

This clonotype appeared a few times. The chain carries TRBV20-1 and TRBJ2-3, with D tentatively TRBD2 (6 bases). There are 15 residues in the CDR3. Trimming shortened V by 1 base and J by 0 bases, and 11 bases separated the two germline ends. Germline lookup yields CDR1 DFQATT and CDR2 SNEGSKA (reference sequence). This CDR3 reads CSARVRGTSTDTQYF. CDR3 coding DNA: TGCAGTGCTAGAGTTCGCGGGACTAGCACAGATACGCAGTATTTT.

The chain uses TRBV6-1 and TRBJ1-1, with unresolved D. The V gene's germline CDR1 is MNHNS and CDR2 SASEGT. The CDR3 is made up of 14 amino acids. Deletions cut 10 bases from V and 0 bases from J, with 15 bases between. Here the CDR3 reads CAIFRQVVNTEAFF. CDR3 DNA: TGTGCCATCTTTCGGCAGGTGGTGAACACTGAAGCTTTCTTT.

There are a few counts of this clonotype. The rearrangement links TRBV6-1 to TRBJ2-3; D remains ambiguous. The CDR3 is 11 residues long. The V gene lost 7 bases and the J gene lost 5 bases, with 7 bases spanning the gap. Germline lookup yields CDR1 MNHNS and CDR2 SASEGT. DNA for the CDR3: TGTGCCAGCATTACGAGAGATACGCAGTATTTT. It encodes CASITRDTQYF.

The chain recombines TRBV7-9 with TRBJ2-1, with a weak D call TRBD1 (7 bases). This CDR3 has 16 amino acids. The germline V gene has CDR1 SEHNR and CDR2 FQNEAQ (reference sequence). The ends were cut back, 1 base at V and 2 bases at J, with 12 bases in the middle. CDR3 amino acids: CASSLGGGGTYNEQFF. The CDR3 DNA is TGTGCCAGCAGCTTAGGAGGGGGCGGGACCTACAATGAGCAGTTCTTC.

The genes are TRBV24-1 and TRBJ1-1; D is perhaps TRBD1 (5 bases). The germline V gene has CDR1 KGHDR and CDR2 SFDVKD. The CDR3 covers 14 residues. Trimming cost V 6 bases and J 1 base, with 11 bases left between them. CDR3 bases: TGTGCCACCAGTTCCGGGACCGCGAACACTGAAGCTTTCTTT. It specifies CATSSGTANTEAFF.

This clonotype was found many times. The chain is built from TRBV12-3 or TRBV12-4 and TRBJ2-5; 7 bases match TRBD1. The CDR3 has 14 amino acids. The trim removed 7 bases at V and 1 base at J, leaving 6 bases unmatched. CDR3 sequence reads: CASTPGGFQETQYF. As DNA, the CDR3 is TGTGCCAGCACCCCAGGGGGATTCCAAGAGACCCAGTACTTC.

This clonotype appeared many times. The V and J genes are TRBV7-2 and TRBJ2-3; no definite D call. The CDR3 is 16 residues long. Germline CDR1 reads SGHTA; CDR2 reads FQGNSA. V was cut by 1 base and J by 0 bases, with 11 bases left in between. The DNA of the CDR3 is TGTGCCAGCAGCTTAGGGTGGGGTCATAGCACAGATACGCAGTATTTT. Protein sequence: CASSLGWGHSTDTQYF.